This entry lists 3 T cell receptor beta chains sequenced from one sample in a study of Tregs in tolerant kidney transplant recipients. Libraries were prepared by immunoSEQ multiplex PCR; TCRdb keeps only in-frame clonotypes and omits some of them. Among 60,000 to 65,000 clones, 98% were seen once, and the ten largest hold 0.3% to 0.4%. The material sequenced was Tregs from blood, taken before the transplant. These receptor sequences come from a human donor who received a combined kidney and bone marrow transplant.

V and J are TRBV5-1 and TRBJ2-1, with TRBD1 identical over 7 bases. CDR3 length equals 11 residues. Germline lookup yields CDR1 SGHRS and CDR2 YFSETQ. J was trimmed by 7 bases and V by 8 bases; bases with no gene match: 3. The CDR3, as DNA: TGCGCCAGTTACAGGGGAAATGAGCAGTTCTTC. This gives the protein CASYRGNEQFF.

The chain carries TRBV7-9 and TRBJ1-6, with 8 bases identical to TRBD1. CDR1 is SEHNR and CDR2 is FQNEAQ in the germline V gene (reference sequence). Trimming took 3 bases from V and 8 from J; bases not matched to a gene: 3. This CDR3 contains 14 residues. The CDR3 region is CASSFRQGHSPLHF. For the CDR3, the DNA is TGTGCCAGCAGCTTCAGACAGGGGCATTCACCCCTCCACTTT.

The chain carries TRBV19 and TRBJ2-1; 8 nucleotides agree with TRBD2. The V gene end was trimmed by 8 bases and the J gene end by 9 bases; junction bases not matched to a gene: 6. The length of the CDR3 is 12 residues. Germline CDR1 LNHDA, CDR2 SQIVND (reference sequence). The CDR3 nucleotides read TGTGCCAGTCCGGCGGGAGGACTTGAGCAGTTCTTC. Translating it yields CASPAGGLEQFF.